These T cell receptor beta chains were read from a single sample in a study of STAT5B mutations in CD4+ large granular lymphocyte leukemia. TCRdb keeps only in-frame clones here, not all; method: immunoSEQ multiplex PCR. The table records fewer than 45,000 clones, approximately 83% of them present only once. Sequenced input: CD4+ T cells from blood buffy coats. Receptors were obtained from a human donor in good health. Each CDR3 is given with its conserved first and last residue. The order of the fields is D gene, J gene, V gene, clone size, CDR3 protein, CDR3 DNA. D genes are given only for firm matches. The size entry is marked missing in some rows and otherwise reads once, few, many or a size class.

NA	TRBJ1-1	TRBV5-1	NA	CASSLRGPWSTEAFF	TGCGCCAGCAGCTTGCGCGGACCCTGGAGCACTGAAGCTTTCTTT
TRBD2	TRBJ2-5	TRBV7-2	NA	CASSLGVLAGGLQETQYF	TGTGCCAGCAGCTTAGGGGTACTAGCGGGAGGGTTGCAAGAGACCCAGTACTTC
NA	TRBJ1-2	TRBV18	NA	CASSPPGFEGYTF	TGTGCCAGCTCACCACCGGGATTTGAGGGCTACACCTTC
NA	TRBJ2-5	TRBV19	NA	CASSISWPGGTQYF	TGTGCCAGTAGTATCTCTTGGCCTGGGGGGACCCAGTACTTC
TRBD1	TRBJ1-1	TRBV19	NA	CASSIRGHNTEAFF	TGTGCCAGTAGTATAAGGGGGCACAACACTGAAGCTTTCTTT
NA	TRBJ1-2	TRBV18	NA	CASSPNQGQGGYTF	TGTGCCAGCTCACCAAACCAGGGCCAAGGCGGCTACACCTTC
NA	TRBJ2-3	TRBV10-1	NA	CASSESDILTDTQYF	TGCGCCAGCAGTGAGTCGGACATCCTCACAGATACGCAGTATTTT
NA	TRBJ2-2	TRBV7-9	NA	CASSFHWGGELFF	TGTGCCAGCAGCTTCCACTGGGGGGGGGAGCTGTTTTTT
NA	TRBJ1-2	TRBV5-4	NA	CASSSSTWRWGYTF	TGTGCCAGCAGCTCCTCAACTTGGAGGTGGGGCTACACCTTC
NA	TRBJ2-6	TRBV27	few	CASSPRAGETGANVLTF	TGTGCCAGCAGTCCAAGAGCAGGGGAGACTGGGGCCAACGTCCTGACTTTC
TRBD2	TRBJ2-1	TRBV6-5	NA	CASSGRLSYNEQFF	TGTGCCAGTAGCGGGAGACTCTCCTACAATGAGCAGTTCTTC
NA	TRBJ1-1	TRBV6-1	few	CASSRGDTMNTEAFF	TGTGCCAGCAGCCGAGGCGACACCATGAACACTGAAGCTTTCTTT
TRBD2	TRBJ2-5	TRBV5-1	NA	CASRPTSSGQETQYF	TGCGCCAGCAGACCAACGTCTAGCGGACAAGAGACCCAGTACTTC
NA	TRBJ2-3	TRBV7-2	NA	CASSSQGTDTQYF	TGTGCCAGCAGCTCCCAGGGGACAGATACGCAGTATTTT
NA	TRBJ2-1	TRBV7-2	NA	CASSLFYGEQFF	TGTGCCAGCAGCTTATTTTACGGTGAGCAGTTCTTC
NA	TRBJ1-4	TRBV6-6	NA	CASSYSSGLNEKLFF	TGTGCCAGCAGTTACTCATCGGGGCTTAACGAAAAACTGTTTTTT
NA	TRBJ2-1	TRBV2	NA	CASRAEPNEQFF	TGTGCCAGCAGGGCAGAACCCAATGAGCAGTTCTTC
TRBD2	TRBJ2-1	TRBV7-3	NA	CASSGAGGSYNEQFF	TGTGCCAGCAGCGGAGCGGGAGGGTCCTACAATGAGCAGTTCTTC
TRBD2	TRBJ2-5	TRBV7-2	NA	CASSLDGLAGMETQHF	TGTGCCAGCAGCTTAGATGGACTAGCGGGAATGGAGACCCAGCACTTC
NA	TRBJ2-1	TRBV11-2	NA	CASSLPPGRGSYNEQFF	TGTGCCAGCAGCCTCCCCCCGGGTCGTGGCTCCTACAATGAGCAGTTCTTC
NA	TRBJ1-2	TRBV7-2	NA	CASSLALGANYGYTF	TGTGCCAGCAGCTTAGCGTTGGGAGCTAACTATGGCTACACCTTC
NA	TRBJ2-7	TRBV14	NA	CASSLRDSLRGDEQYF	TGTGCCAGCAGCCTCCGGGACAGCCTCAGGGGGGACGAGCAGTACTTC
TRBD2	TRBJ2-3	TRBV27	NA	CASSLSVSTSGRTDTQYF	TGTGCCAGCAGTTTATCGGTATCGACTAGCGGGAGAACAGATACGCAGTATTTT
NA	TRBJ1-1	TRBV6-1	NA	CASSDSRNTEAFF	TGTGCCAGCAGCGACTCGAGGAACACTGAAGCTTTCTTT
NA	TRBJ2-3	TRBV10-1	NA	CASSALMMTDTQYF	TGCGCCAGCAGTGCCCTAATGATGACAGATACGCAGTATTTT
NA	TRBJ2-1	TRBV7-3	NA	CASSLTSWGLLSEQFF	TGTGCCAGCAGCTTAACGTCCTGGGGCCTACTGAGCGAGCAGTTCTTC
TRBD2	TRBJ2-1	TRBV25-1	NA	CASSRPGGTSRGQFF	TGTGCCAGCAGTCGACCGGGAGGGACTAGCAGGGGGCAGTTCTTC